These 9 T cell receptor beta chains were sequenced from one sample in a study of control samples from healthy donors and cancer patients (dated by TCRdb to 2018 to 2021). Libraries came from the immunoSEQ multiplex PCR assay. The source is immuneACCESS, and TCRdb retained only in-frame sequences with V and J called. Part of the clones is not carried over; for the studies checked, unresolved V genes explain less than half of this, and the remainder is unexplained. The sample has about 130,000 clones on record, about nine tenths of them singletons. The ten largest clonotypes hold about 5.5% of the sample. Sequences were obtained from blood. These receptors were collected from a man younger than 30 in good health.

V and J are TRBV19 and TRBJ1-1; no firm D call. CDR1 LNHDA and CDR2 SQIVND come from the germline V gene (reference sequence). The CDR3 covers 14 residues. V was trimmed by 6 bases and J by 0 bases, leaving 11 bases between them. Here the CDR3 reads CASRISFVNTEAFF. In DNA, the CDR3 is TGTGCCAGTAGGATCTCGTTTGTGAACACTGAAGCTTTCTTT.

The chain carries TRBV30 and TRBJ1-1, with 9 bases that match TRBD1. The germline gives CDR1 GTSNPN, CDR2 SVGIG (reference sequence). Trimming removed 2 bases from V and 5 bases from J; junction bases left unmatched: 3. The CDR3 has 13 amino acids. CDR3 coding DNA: TGTGCCTGGAGTTCCGGGACAGGGACTGAAGCTTTCTTT. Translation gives CAWSSGTGTEAFF.

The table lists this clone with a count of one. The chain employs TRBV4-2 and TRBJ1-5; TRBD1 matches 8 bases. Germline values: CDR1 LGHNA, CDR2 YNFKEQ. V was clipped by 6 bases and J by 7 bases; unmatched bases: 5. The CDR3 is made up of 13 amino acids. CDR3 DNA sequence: TGTGCCAGCAGTCAGGGGGCCGTCCAGCCCCAGCATTTT. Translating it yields CASSQGAVQPQHF.

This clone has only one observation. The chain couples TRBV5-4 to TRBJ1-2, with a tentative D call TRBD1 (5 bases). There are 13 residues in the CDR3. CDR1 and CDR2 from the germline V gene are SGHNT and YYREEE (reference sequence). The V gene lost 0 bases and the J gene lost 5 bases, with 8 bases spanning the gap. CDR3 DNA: TGTGCCAGCAGCTTGGAGACAGTTTATGGCTACACCTTC. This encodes CASSLETVYGYTF.

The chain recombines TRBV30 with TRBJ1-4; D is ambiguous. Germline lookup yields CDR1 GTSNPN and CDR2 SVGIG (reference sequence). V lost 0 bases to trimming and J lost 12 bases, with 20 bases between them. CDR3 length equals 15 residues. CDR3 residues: CAWSVRVPGRLELFF. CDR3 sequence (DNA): TGTGCCTGGAGTGTACGAGTCCCAGGACGCCTTGAACTGTTTTTT. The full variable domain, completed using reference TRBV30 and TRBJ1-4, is SQTIHQWPATLVQPVGSPLSLECTVEGTSNPNLYWYRQAAGRGLQLLFYSVGIGQISSEVPQNLSASRPQDRQFILSSKKLLLSDSGFYLCAWSVRVPGRLELFFGSGTQLSVL.

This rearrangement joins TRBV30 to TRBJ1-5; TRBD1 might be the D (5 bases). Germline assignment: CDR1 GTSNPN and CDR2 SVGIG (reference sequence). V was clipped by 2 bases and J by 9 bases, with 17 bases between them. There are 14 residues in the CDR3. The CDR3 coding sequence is TGTGCCTGGAGTCAAGGGCGGGGCCCGGGGCCCCAGCATTTT. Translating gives CAWSQGRGPGPQHF. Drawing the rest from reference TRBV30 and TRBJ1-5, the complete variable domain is SQTIHQWPATLVQPVGSPLSLECTVEGTSNPNLYWYRQAAGRGLQLLFYSVGIGQISSEVPQNLSASRPQDRQFILSSKKLLLSDSGFYLCAWSQGRGPGPQHFGDGTRLSIL.

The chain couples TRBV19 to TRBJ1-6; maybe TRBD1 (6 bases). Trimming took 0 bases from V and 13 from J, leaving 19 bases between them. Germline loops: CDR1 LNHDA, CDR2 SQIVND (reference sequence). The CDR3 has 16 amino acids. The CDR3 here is CASSIDHRGPKSPLHF. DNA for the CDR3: TGTGCCAGTAGTATAGATCATCGGGGGCCCAAGTCTCCCCTCCACTTT.

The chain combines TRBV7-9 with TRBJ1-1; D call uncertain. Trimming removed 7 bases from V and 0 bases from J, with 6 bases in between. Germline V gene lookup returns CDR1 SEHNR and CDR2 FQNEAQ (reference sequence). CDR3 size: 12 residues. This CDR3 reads CASIALNTEAFF. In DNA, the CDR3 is TGTGCCAGCATCGCGCTGAACACTGAAGCTTTCTTT. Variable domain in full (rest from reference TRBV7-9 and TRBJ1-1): DTGVSQNPRHKITKRGQNVTFRCDPISEHNRLYWYRQTLGQGPEFLTYFQNEAQLEKSRLLSDRFSAERPKGSFSTLEIQRTEQGDSAMYLCASIALNTEAFFGQGTRLTVV.

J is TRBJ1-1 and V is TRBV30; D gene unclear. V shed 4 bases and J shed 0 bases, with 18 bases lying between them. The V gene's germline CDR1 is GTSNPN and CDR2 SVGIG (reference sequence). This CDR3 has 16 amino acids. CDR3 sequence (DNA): TGTGCCTGGATTGCTAAGGGCGCACCAATGAACACTGAAGCTTTCTTT. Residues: CAWIAKGAPMNTEAFF.